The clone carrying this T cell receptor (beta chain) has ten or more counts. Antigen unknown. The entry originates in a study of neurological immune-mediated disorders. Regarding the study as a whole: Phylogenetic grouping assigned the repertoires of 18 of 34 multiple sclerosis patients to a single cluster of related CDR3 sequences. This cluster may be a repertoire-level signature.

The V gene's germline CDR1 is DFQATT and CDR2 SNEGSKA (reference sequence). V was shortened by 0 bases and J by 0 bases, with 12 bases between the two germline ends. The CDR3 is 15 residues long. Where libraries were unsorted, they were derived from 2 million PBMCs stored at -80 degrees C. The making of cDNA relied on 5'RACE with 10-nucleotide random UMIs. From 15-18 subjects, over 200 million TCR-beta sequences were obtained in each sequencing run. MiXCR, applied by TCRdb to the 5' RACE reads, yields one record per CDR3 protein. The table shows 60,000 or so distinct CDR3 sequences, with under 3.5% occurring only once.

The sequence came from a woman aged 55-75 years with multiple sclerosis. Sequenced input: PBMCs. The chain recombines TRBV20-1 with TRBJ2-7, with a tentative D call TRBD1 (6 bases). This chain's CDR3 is CSARDQEGDSYEQYF. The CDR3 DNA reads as TGCAGTGCTAGAGATCAAGAGGGGGACTCCTACGAGCAGTACTTC.